The following is a T cell receptor (beta chain) sequence with its context. Its cognate antigen is unknown. The sample originates from a study of T-cell memory formation after mild COVID-19. General study results and limits: Whereas later expanders leaned CD4+, clones contracting day 15 to 85 showed a balanced CD4/CD8 makeup. Prior to infection, memory already included some responding clones, suggesting cross-reactive memory joined.

Looked up from germline, CDR1 is SGHTA and CDR2 is FQGTGA. V shed 2 bases and J shed 4 bases, with 10 bases lying between them. CDR3 length: 14 residues. 5'RACE with constant-segment primers yielded barcoded, UMI-tagged TCR alpha and TCR beta cDNA libraries. Each CDR3 protein is one row after TCRdb ran MiXCR on the 5' RACE reads. The data contain hundreds of thousands of distinct CDR3 sequences, approximately 14% of them singletons. This receptor was taken from a man aged 18-30 years who had mild COVID-19 (a few samples of this study predate the infection). Cell type and time point are not known. Sequencing was performed on PBMCs or a T cell subset sorted from them (not recorded which). The V and J genes are TRBV7-3 and TRBJ2-3; D is uncertain. CDR3 coding DNA: TGTGCCAGCAGCTTATGGGCTGGATCAGATACGCAGTATTTT. Translating it yields CASSLWAGSDTQYF. Full variable domain (remainder filled in from reference TRBV7-3 and TRBJ2-3): GAGVSQTPSNKVTEKGKYVELRCDPISGHTALYWYRQSLGQGPEFLIYFQGTGAADDSGLPNDRFFAVRPEGSVSTLKIQRTERGDSAVYLCASSLWAGSDTQYFGPGTRLTVL.